This TCR beta chain was recorded in a study of blood T cell repertoires in COVID-19. Study-level information: From T cells, B-cell-depleted T cells, or PBMCs came the material, which was cDNA or gDNA.

The data were produced by immunoSEQ multiplex PCR, yet TCRdb's version contains in-frame clones alone and is incomplete. The profile shows 150,000 to 200,000 clones, roughly nine tenths of them singletons. This clonotype was obtained from a woman between 55 and 75 years old with COVID-19, enrolled during active disease. Sequencing was performed on peripheral blood.

The CDR3 spells CASSRDRGNTEAFF. CDR3 bases: TGTGCCAGCTCGCGGGACAGGGGGAACACTGAAGCTTTCTTT. V usage is TRBV18 and J usage is TRBJ1-1, with TRBD1 identical over 10 bases. The germline V gene has CDR1 KGHSH and CDR2 LQKENI. The CDR3 extends over 14 amino acids. J gave up 1 base and V 6 bases, and 2 bases lay outside the gene matches.